A selection of T cell receptor beta chains follows, all from one sample in a study of T-cell memory formation after mild COVID-19. TCRdb used MiXCR to reprocess the 5' RACE reads, holding one entry per CDR3 protein. The data contain hundreds of thousands of distinct CDR3 sequences, approximately 15% of them singletons. The sample comprised PBMCs or a T cell subset sorted from them (not recorded which). The origin of the receptors is a man between 18 and 29 years old who had mild COVID-19 (a few samples of this study predate the infection). Cell type and time point are not known. CDR3s include the opening cysteine and the closing phenylalanine or tryptophan. Each record gives: J gene, D gene, clone size, V gene, CDR3 DNA, CDR3 protein. The D gene is left open where the match is weak. Clone size is stated in some rows and not others, as once, few, many or a class when expanded.

>TRBJ2-5|.|.|TRBV6-5
TGTGCCAGCAGTTACTCCCAGGCAGGGCCCCAAGGGACCCAGTACTTC
CASSYSQAGPQGTQYF
>TRBJ2-7|.|.|TRBV6-2/TRBV6-3
TGTGCCAGCAGTTACGTATTACAGGAGGGGCAGTACTTC
CASSYVLQEGQYF
>TRBJ2-1|TRBD2|.|TRBV29-1
TGCAGCGTACTTACTAGCGGGGGCTACAATGAGCAGTTCTTC
CSVLTSGGYNEQFF
>TRBJ1-6|.|.|TRBV5-1
TGCGCCAGCAGCTTGGTTGTAGGGAAGAATTCACCCCTCCACTTT
CASSLVVGKNSPLHF
>TRBJ2-1|.|.|TRBV19
TGTGCCAGTAGAAGGGCTAGCGAGGGGGCAAATGAGCAGTTCTTC
CASRRASEGANEQFF
>TRBJ1-1|.|.|TRBV6-6
TGTGCCAGCAGTTACACGGGGCAGGGGACTGAAGCTTTCTTT
CASSYTGQGTEAFF
>TRBJ2-5|.|.|TRBV20-1
TGCAGTGCTAATCAGGTCCATGAGACCCAGTACTTC
CSANQVHETQYF
>TRBJ2-7|.|.|TRBV10-3
TGTGCCACAGGGACCCCCTCCGCCGAGCAGTACTTC
CATGTPSAEQYF
>TRBJ2-3|TRBD1|.|TRBV20-1
TGCAGTGCTAGAGATCACGTCAGGGGGCTAACAGATACGCAGTATTTT
CSARDHVRGLTDTQYF
>TRBJ2-1|.|few|TRBV4-1
TGCGCCAGCAGCCAAATCTCGGGTGAGCAGTTCTTC
CASSQISGEQFF
>TRBJ2-7|TRBD2|few|TRBV6-5
TGTGCCAGCAGTTACGCTAGCGGGGGGAAGTACGAGCAGTACTTC
CASSYASGGKYEQYF
>TRBJ1-3|TRBD1|.|TRBV29-1
TGCAGCGTAGAATCGACAGGGGAAGGAAACACCATATATTTT
CSVESTGEGNTIYF
>TRBJ1-4|.|few|TRBV20-1
TGCAGTGCTAGCCGACAGGTTGTAGAAAAACTGTTTTTT
CSASRQVVEKLFF
>TRBJ1-4|.|.|TRBV12-3/TRBV12-4
TGTGCCAGCAGTTTTAAGGCAGACTCGGGGAAACTGTTTTTT
CASSFKADSGKLFF
>TRBJ1-2|TRBD1|few|TRBV10-3
TGTGCCATCCTGGACAGGGCGGGTGGCTACACCTTC
CAILDRAGGYTF
>TRBJ2-3|.|many|TRBV7-2
TGTGCCAGCAGCTTAGTAGCTTGGGATACGCAGTATTTT
CASSLVAWDTQYF
>TRBJ2-3|TRBD1|.|TRBV4-2
TGTGCCAGCAGCCAAGATGGGGAAATTATATCCTCCGGGACAGGGAGCCCAGATACGCAGTATTTT
CASSQDGEIISSGTGSPDTQYF
>TRBJ2-7|TRBD1|many|TRBV20-1
TGCAGTGCTCGGGACAGGGAGTACGAGCAGTACTTC
CSARDREYEQYF
>TRBJ2-1|TRBD2|few|TRBV5-1
TGCGCCAGCAGCTTGCGGCGGGGGGATTGGAATGAGCAGTTCTTC
CASSLRRGDWNEQFF
>TRBJ2-1|TRBD1|.|TRBV19
TGTGCCAGTAGTCTGGGGACAGGGTTAGATGAGCAGTTCTTC
CASSLGTGLDEQFF